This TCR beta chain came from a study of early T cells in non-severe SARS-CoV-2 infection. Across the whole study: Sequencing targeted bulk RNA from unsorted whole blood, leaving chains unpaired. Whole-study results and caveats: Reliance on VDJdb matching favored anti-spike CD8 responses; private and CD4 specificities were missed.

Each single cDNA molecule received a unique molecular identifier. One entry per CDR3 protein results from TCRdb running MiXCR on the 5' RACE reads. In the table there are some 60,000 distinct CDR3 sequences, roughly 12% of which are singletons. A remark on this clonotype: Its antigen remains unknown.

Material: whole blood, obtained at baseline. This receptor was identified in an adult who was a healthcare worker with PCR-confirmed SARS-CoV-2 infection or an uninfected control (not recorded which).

CDR3 protein: CASSFQSDSWNGYTF. The DNA for the CDR3 is TGTGCCAGCAGCTTCCAATCCGACAGTTGGAATGGCTACACCTTC. The V call is TRBV7-2, the J call TRBJ1-2; D may be TRBD1 (5 bases). Per the germline V gene, CDR1 is SGHTA and CDR2 is FQGNSA. Trimming pared 3 bases from V and 6 bases from J, leaving 17 bases between. This CDR3 is built from 15 residues. The full variable domain, with the rest looked up from reference TRBV7-2 and TRBJ1-2, is GAGVSQSPSNKVTEKGKDVELRCDPISGHTALYWYRQSLGQGLEFLIYFQGNSAPDKSGLPSDRFSAERTGGSVSTLTIQRTQQEDSAVYLCASSFQSDSWNGYTFGSGTRLTVV.